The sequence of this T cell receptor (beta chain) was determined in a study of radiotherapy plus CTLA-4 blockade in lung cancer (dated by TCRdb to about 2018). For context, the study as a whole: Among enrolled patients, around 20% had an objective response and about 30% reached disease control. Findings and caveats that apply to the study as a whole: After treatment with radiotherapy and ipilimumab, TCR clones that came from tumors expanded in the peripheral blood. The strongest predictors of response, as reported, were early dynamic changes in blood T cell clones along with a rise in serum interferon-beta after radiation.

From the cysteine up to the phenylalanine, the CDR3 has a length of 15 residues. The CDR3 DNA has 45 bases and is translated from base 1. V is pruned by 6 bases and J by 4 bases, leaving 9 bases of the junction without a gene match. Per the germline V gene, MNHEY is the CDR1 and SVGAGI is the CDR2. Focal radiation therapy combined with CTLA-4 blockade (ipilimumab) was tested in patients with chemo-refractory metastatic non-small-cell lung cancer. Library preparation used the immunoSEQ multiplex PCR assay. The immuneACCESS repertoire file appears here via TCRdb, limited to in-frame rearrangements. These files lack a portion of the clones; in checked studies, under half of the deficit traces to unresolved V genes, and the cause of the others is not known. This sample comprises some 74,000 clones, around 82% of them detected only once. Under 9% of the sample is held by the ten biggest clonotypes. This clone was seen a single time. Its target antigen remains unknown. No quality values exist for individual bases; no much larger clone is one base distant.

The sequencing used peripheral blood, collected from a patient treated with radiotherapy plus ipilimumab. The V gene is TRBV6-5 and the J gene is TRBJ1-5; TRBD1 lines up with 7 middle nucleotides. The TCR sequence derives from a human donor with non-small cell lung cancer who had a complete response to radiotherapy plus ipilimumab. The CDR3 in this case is CASRGGQVGNQPQHF. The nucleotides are TGTGCCAGCAGGGGAGGACAGGTTGGGAATCAGCCCCAGCATTTT.